This T cell receptor beta chain was sequenced during a study of T cells expressing NK-cell markers. About the study: Seropositivity for HCMV was found in seven of the eight sequenced donors, with one seronegative. Study-level findings and limits: Similarly, these clonotypes led the CD3+CD56-NKG2C+ fraction as well in several donors.

Each CDR3 protein gets one entry in TCRdb, which reprocessed the 5' RACE reads and gives no DNA. The sample totals about 260,000 distinct CDR3 sequences; its top ten clones hold 0.39%. A remark on this clonotype: Its antigen is not identified.

This receptor was identified in a man between 18 and 29 years old in good health. Source material: blood T cells: a sorted CD56 or NKG2C T cell subset, CD4+ or CD8+ T cells, or bulk PBMC T cells (not recorded which).

The CDR3 protein is CSAEPWGGVKTQYF. The chain has TRBV29-1 and TRBJ2-5; TCRdb's D call, TRBD2, is unchecked because there is no DNA. The CDR3 is 14 amino acids. Germline lookup yields CDR1 SQVTM and CDR2 ANQGSEA.